The 15 T cell receptor beta chains below were found in one sample sequenced in a study of T cells in Graves' hyperthyroidism and ophthalmopathy. RNA transcripts gave rise to amplified TCR beta CDR3 regions. The TCR CDR3 first-round RT-PCR relied on the HTBI primer set. One entry per CDR3 protein results from TCRdb running MiXCR on the multiplex PCR reads. This table holds some 770,000 distinct CDR3 sequences, 16% found once. Sample: blood. The receptors come from a man between 18 and 35 years old with Graves' hyperthyroidism.

This clonotype was counted ten times or more. V and J are TRBV20-1 and TRBJ2-3; TRBD2 agrees at 7 bases. Germline V CDR1 and CDR2: DFQATT, SNEGSKA (reference sequence). This CDR3 has 14 residues. V lost 3 bases to trimming and J lost 3 bases; unmatched junction nucleotides: 6. CDR3 region: CSARGGGGTDTQYF. The CDR3 region has the DNA TGCAGTGCTAGGGGTGGGGGAGGGACAGATACGCAGTATTTT.

This clonotype was seen just once. This sequence joins TRBV29-1 and TRBJ2-1; D may be TRBD1 (6 bases). Germline-derived CDR1 and CDR2 are SQVTM and ANQGSEA. The CDR3 runs 13 residues. Trimming took 6 bases from V and 4 from J, leaving 13 bases between them. Written as DNA, the CDR3 is TGCAGCGTCGACGATGGACAGTACAATGAGCAGTTCTTC. This sequence encodes CSVDDGQYNEQFF.

The sample holds a few counts of this clonotype. This sequence may be a read error, since a much larger clone differs from it by one base. The V gene is TRBV12-3 or TRBV12-4, the J gene TRBJ2-3; tentative D call: TRBD2 (6 bases). The length of the CDR3 is 13 residues. For the CDR3, the DNA is TGTGCCAGCATGGCAGCGGGCACAGATGCGCAGTATTTT. Protein product: CASMAAGTDAQYF.

This clonotype was counted ten times or more. The chain combines TRBV12-3 or TRBV12-4 with TRBJ2-5; tentatively, D is TRBD2 (6 bases). Trimming pared 2 bases from V and 5 bases from J, leaving 18 bases between. CDR3 length: 16 residues. The CDR3 spells CASSLSTWYGGETQYF. Here the CDR3 DNA reads TGTGCCAGCAGTTTAAGTACGTGGTATGGAGGGGAGACCCAGTACTTC.

The V gene is TRBV15, the J gene TRBJ2-1, with 8 bases lining up with TRBD2. The CDR3 is 19 residues long. Germline assignment: CDR1 LNHNV and CDR2 YYDKDF (reference sequence). V shed 0 bases and J 4 bases; nucleotides not matched to a gene: 14. The chain's CDR3 is CATSRDGQLTSGPYNEQFF. Here the CDR3 DNA reads TGTGCCACCAGCAGAGATGGGCAGTTAACTAGCGGACCATACAATGAGCAGTTCTTC.

The J gene is TRBJ2-7, the V gene TRBV15; D perhaps matches TRBD1 (5 bases). Per germline, CDR1 LNHNV and CDR2 YYDKDF (reference sequence). V lost 4 bases and J 3 bases, leaving 19 bases between the germline ends. The CDR3 consists of 16 residues. The CDR3: CATSTRGRSPLYEQYF. In DNA, the CDR3 is TGTGCCACCAGCACAAGGGGCCGCTCCCCTCTCTACGAGCAGTACTTC.

This clonotype was seen many times. V and J are TRBV7-9 and TRBJ2-1; maybe TRBD2 (6 bases). In germline, CDR1 is SEHNR, CDR2 FQNEAQ (reference sequence). The germline V and J ends were trimmed by 5 bases and 1 base, with 12 bases remaining between them. This CDR3 is 15 amino acids long. CDR3 loop: CASSPQGRSYNEQFF. In DNA form, the CDR3 reads TGTGCCAGCAGCCCCCAAGGGAGGTCCTACAATGAGCAGTTCTTC.

For this clonotype: Sequence at one end of the junction differs from germline and may be a read error. The chain couples TRBV4-1 to TRBJ2-3; 8 nucleotides match TRBD1. CDR1 and CDR2 from the germline V gene are MGHRA and YSYEKL. CDR3 length: 14 amino acids. CDR3 DNA sequence: TGCGCTAGCAGCCAACAGGGGGAACAAGATACGCAGTATTTT. It encodes CASSQQGEQDTQYF.

This clonotype was picked up many times. The J gene is TRBJ2-1, the V gene TRBV2; no clear D gene. Trimming removed 3 bases from V and 8 bases from J, with 11 bases in between. CDR3 size: 13 residues. Germline assignment: CDR1 SNHLY and CDR2 FYNNEI. CDR3 sequence: CASSEDLKDEQFF. In DNA, the CDR3 is TGTGCCAGCAGTGAGGACCTCAAGGATGAGCAGTTCTTC.

This clonotype showed up just a few times. The chain links TRBV25-1 to TRBJ2-7, with TRBD2 matching 14 bases. The CDR3 runs 16 residues. Germline assignment: CDR1 MGHDK and CDR2 SYGVNS. V was clipped by 5 bases and J by 5 bases; unmatched bases: 8. The CDR3 loop reads CASSPGTSGSLDEQYF. The CDR3 DNA reads TGTGCCAGCAGTCCCGGGACTAGCGGGAGCCTCGACGAGCAGTACTTC.

The chain uses TRBV10-3 and TRBJ2-5; D is possibly TRBD1 (6 bases). Germline assignment: CDR1 ENHRY and CDR2 SYGVKD. V gave up 6 bases and J gave up 5 bases, with 22 bases separating them. CDR3 length: 16 amino acids. The chain's CDR3 is CAISRYPGHGVETQYF. The CDR3 DNA reads TGTGCCATCAGCCGGTACCCGGGACACGGGGTGGAGACCCAGTACTTC.

In its sample, this clonotype was seen many times. V gene TRBV2 combines with J gene TRBJ1-1; 7 bases fit TRBD1. Germline assignment: CDR1 SNHLY and CDR2 FYNNEI. The CDR3 has 14 amino acids. V shed 5 bases, J shed 0 bases, and the junction held 3 bases outside the gene matches. CDR3 region: CASSSGQMNTEAFF. CDR3 in DNA: TGTGCCAGCAGTTCGGGACAGATGAACACTGAAGCTTTCTTT.

CDR3 region: CASSLRTSGRAAETQYF. The CDR3 DNA reads as TGTGCCAGCAGTTTAAGGACTAGCGGGAGGGCCGCAGAGACCCAGTACTTC. The J gene is TRBJ2-5, the V gene TRBV12-3 or TRBV12-4; 15 bases match TRBD2. The CDR3 runs to 17 residues. The V and J ends lost 2 bases and 4 bases, in that order; junction bases with no gene match: 5.

In its sample, this clonotype was seen many times. The chain has TRBV10-3 and TRBJ1-4; no reliable D call. Between the trimmed V and J ends, which lost 3 bases and 11 bases, there was a span of 13 bases. The CDR3 contains 13 residues. Germline lookup yields CDR1 ENHRY and CDR2 SYGVKD. In DNA, the CDR3 is TGTGCCATCAGTGAAGGGTTCCGGAGGAAACTGTTTTTT. Translating gives CAISEGFRRKLFF.

This clonotype was observed a handful of times. The V and J genes are TRBV20-1 and TRBJ1-1; 7 bases agree with TRBD1. The V gene end was trimmed by 3 bases and the J gene end by 1 base; junction bases not matched to a gene: 5. CDR1 DFQATT and CDR2 SNEGSKA come from the germline V gene (reference sequence). The CDR3 is 14 amino acids. This CDR3 reads CSASKGAQNTEAFF. CDR3 DNA: TGCAGTGCTAGTAAGGGGGCCCAGAACACTGAAGCTTTCTTT.